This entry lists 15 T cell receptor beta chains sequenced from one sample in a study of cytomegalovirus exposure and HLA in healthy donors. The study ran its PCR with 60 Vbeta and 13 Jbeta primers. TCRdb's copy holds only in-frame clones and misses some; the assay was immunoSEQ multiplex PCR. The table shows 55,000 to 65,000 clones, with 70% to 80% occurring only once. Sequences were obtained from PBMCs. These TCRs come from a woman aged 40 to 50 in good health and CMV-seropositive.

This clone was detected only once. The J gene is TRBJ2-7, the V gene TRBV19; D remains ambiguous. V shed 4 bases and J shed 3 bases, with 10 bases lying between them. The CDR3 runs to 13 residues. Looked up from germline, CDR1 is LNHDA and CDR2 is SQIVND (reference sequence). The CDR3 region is CASSSAENYEQYF. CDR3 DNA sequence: TGTGCCAGTAGTAGTGCAGAAAACTACGAGCAGTACTTC.

The CDR3 DNA reads as TGTGCCAGCAGCTTGGTTGCCTCAGGGGACTATGGCTACACCTTC. Protein product: CASSLVASGDYGYTF. The V and J genes are TRBV5-6 and TRBJ1-2, with D perhaps matching TRBD1 (6 bases). The CDR3 totals 15 residues. Germline V gives CDR1 SGHDT, CDR2 YYEEEE. V lost 0 bases to trimming and J lost 3 bases, with 12 bases between them.

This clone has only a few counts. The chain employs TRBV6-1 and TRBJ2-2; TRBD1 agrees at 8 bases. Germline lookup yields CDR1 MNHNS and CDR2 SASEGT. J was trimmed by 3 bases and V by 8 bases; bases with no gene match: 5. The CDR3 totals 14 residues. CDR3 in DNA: TGTGCCAGCCAACTGGACAGGGACACCGGGGAGCTGTTTTTT. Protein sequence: CASQLDRDTGELFF.

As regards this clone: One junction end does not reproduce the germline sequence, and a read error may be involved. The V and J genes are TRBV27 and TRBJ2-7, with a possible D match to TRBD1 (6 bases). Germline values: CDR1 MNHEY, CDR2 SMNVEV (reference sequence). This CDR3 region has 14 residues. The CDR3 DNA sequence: TGTGCCAACAGTTTAGAGGGGGTGGCCTACGAGCAGTACTTC. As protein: CANSLEGVAYEQYF.

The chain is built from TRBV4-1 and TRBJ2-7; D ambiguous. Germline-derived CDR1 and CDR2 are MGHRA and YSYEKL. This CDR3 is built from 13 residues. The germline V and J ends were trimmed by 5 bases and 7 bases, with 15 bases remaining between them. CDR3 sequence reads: CASSALVWREQYF. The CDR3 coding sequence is TGCGCCAGCAGCGCCCTAGTCTGGCGGGAGCAGTACTTC.

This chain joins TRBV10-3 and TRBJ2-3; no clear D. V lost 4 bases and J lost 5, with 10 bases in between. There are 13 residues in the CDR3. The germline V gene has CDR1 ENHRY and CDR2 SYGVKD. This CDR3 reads CAISGRSLDTQYF. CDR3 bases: TGTGCCATCAGTGGTCGTAGTTTAGATACGCAGTATTTT.

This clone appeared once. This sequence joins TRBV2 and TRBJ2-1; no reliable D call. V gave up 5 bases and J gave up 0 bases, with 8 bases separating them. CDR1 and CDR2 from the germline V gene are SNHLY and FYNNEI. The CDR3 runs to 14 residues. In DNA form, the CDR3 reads TGTGCCAGCAGTTGGAGTAGCTCCTACAATGAGCAGTTCTTC. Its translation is CASSWSSSYNEQFF.

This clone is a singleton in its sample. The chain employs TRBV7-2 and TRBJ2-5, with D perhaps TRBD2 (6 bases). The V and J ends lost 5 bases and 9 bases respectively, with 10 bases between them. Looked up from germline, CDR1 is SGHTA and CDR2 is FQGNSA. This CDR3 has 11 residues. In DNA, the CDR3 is TGTGCCAGCAGCCCTGGGGAGGCCCAGTACTTC. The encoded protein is CASSPGEAQYF.

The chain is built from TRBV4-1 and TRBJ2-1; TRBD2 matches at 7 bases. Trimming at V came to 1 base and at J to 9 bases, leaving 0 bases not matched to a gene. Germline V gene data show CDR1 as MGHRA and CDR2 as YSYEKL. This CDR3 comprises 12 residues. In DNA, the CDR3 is TGCGCCAGCAGCCAAGGGGGGGGTGAGCAGTTCTTC. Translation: CASSQGGGEQFF.

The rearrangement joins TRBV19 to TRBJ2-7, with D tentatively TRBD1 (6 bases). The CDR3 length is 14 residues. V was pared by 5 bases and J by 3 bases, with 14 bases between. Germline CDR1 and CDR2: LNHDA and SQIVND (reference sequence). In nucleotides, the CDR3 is TGTGCCAGTAGTGTGGGGACACCTTACTACGAGCAGTACTTC. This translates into CASSVGTPYYEQYF.

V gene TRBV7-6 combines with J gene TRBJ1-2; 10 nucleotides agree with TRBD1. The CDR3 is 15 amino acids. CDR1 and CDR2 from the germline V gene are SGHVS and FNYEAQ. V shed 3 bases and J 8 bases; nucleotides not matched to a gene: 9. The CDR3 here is CASSFPTGGPSGYTF. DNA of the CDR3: TGTGCCAGCAGCTTCCCGACAGGGGGCCCCAGCGGCTACACCTTC.

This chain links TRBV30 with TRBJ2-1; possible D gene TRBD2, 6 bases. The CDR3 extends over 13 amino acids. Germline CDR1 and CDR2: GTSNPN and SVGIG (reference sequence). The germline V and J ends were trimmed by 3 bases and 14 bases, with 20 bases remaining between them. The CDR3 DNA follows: TGTGCCTGGAGCCTCGGAGCTGGAGGGAAAGAGTTCTTC. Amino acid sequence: CAWSLGAGGKEFF. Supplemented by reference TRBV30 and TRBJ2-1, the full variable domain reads SQTIHQWPATLVQPVGSPLSLECTVEGTSNPNLYWYRQAAGRGLQLLFYSVGIGQISSEVPQNLSASRPQDRQFILSSKKLLLSDSGFYLCAWSLGAGGKEFFGPGTRLTVL.

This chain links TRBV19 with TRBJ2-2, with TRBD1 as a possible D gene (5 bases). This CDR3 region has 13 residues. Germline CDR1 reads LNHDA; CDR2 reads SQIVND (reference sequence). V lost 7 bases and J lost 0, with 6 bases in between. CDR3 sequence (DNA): TGTGCCAGTAAGACAGCGAACACCGGGGAGCTGTTTTTT. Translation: CASKTANTGELFF.

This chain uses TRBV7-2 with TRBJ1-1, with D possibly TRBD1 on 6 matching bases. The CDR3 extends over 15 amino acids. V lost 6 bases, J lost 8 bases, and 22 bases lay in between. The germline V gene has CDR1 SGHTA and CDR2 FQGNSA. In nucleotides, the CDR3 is TGTGCCAGCAGGAACAACAGGGTACACTTCCACGAAGCTTTCTTT. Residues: CASRNNRVHFHEAFF.

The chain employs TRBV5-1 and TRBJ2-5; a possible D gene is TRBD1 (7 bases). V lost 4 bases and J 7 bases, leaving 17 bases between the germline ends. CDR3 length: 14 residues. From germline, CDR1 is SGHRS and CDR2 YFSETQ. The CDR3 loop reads CASSPGQLGGTQYF. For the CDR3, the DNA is TGCGCCAGCAGCCCGGGACAGCTCGGGGGGACCCAGTACTTC.